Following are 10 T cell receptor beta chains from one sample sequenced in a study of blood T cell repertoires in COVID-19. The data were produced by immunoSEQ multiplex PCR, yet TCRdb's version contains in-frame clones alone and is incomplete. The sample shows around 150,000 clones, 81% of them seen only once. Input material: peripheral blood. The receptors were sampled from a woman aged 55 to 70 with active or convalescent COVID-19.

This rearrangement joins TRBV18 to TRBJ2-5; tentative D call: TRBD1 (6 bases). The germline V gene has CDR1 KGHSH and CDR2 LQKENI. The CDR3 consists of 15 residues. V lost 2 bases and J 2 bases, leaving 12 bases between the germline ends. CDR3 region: CASSPVTGQQETQYF. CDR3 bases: TGTGCCAGCTCACCAGTTACAGGACAGCAAGAGACCCAGTACTTC.

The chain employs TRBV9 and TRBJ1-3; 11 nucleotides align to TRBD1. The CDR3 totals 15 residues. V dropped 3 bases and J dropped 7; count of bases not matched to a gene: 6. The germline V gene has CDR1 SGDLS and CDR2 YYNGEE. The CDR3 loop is CASSEGTGGTNTIYF. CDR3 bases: TGTGCCAGCAGCGAAGGGACAGGGGGTACGAACACCATATATTTT.

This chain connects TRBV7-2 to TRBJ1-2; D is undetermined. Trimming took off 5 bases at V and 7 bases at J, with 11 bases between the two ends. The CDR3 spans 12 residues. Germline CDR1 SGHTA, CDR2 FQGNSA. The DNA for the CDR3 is TGTGCCAGCAGCCCCTCCGAGGTTGGCTACACCTTC. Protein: CASSPSEVGYTF.

The CDR3 DNA reads TGTGCCAGCAGCTTAACGCTAGGTAGCAGATCCCAAGAGACCCAGTACTTC. This sequence encodes CASSLTLGSRSQETQYF. The V gene is TRBV11-2, the J gene TRBJ2-5; unclear D gene. Germline CDR1 is SGHAT and CDR2 is FQNNGV. The CDR3 is made up of 17 amino acids. The V end was cut by 2 bases, the J end by 1 base, with 17 bases between. Full variable domain (rest looked up from reference TRBV11-2 and TRBJ2-5): EAGVAQSPRYKIIEKRQSVAFWCNPISGHATLYWYQQILGQGPKLLIQFQNNGVVDDSQLPKDRFSAERLKGVDSTLKIQPAKLEDSAVYLCASSLTLGSRSQETQYFGPGTRLLVL.

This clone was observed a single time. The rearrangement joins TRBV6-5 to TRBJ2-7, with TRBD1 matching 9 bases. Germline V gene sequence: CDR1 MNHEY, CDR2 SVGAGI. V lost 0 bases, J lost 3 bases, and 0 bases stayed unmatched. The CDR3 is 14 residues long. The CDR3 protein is CASSYSTGGYEQYF. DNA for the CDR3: TGTGCCAGCAGTTACTCGACAGGGGGCTACGAGCAGTACTTC.

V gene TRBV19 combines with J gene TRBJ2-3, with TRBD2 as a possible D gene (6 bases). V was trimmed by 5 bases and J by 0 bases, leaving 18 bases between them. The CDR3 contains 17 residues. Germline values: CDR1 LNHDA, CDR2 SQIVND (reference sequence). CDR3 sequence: CASSRTGGVASTDTQYF. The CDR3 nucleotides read TGTGCCAGTAGTCGTACTGGAGGGGTTGCTAGCACAGATACGCAGTATTTT.

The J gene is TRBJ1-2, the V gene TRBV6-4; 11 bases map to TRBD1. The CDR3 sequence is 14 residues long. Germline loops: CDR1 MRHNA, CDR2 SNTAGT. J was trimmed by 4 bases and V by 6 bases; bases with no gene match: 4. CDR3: CASSLGTGGYGYTF. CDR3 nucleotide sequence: TGTGCCAGCAGCCTCGGGACAGGGGGCTATGGCTACACCTTC.

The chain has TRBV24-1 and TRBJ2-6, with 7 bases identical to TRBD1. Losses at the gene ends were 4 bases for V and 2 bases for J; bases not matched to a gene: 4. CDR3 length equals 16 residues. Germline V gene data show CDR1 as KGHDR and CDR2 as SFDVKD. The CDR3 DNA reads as TGTGCCACCAGTGACCGTGACAGGGCTGGGGCCAACGTCCTGACTTTC. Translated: CATSDRDRAGANVLTF.

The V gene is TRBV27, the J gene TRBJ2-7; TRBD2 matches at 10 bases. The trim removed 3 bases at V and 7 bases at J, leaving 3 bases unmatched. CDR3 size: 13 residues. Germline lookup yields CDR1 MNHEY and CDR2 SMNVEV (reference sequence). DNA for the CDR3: TGTGCCAGCAGTTTTCGGACTAGCGGAGAGCAGTACTTC. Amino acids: CASSFRTSGEQYF.

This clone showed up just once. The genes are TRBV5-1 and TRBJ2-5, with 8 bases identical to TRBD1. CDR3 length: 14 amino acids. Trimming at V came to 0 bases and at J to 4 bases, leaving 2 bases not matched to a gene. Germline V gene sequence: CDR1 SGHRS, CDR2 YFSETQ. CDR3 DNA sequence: TGCGCCAGCAGCTTGGAAGGACAGGGAGAGACCCAGTACTTC. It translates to CASSLEGQGETQYF.